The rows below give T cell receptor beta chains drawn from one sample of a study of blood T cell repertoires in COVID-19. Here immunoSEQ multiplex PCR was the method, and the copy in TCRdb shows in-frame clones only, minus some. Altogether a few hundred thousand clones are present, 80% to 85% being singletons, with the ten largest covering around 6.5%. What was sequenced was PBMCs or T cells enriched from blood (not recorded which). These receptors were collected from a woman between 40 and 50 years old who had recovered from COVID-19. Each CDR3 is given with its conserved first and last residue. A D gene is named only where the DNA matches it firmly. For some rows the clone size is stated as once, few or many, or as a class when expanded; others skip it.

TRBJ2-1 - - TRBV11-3 CASSLGGRGNEQFF TGTGCCAGCAGCTTAGGGGGTAGGGGCAATGAGCAGTTCTTC
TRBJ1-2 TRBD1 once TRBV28 CASSFLAGSGTGRYGYTF TGTGCCAGCAGTTTCTTGGCGGGTTCGGGGACAGGGCGGTATGGCTACACCTTC
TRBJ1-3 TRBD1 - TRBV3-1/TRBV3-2 CASSVNRDRVDGNTIYF TGTGCCAGCAGCGTCAACCGGGACAGGGTAGATGGAAACACCATATATTTT
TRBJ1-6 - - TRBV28 CASKPSSYNSPLHF TGTGCCAGCAAACCCAGCTCCTATAATTCACCCCTCCACTTT
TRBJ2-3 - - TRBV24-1 CATSDPKEGQYTDTQYF TGTGCCACCAGTGATCCCAAGGAGGGGCAATACACAGATACGCAGTATTTT
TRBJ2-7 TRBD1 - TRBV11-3 CASSAWQGAGEQYF TGTGCCAGCAGCGCCTGGCAGGGGGCTGGCGAGCAGTACTTC
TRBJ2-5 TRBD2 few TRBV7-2 CASSPTLAVRETQYF TGTGCCAGCAGCCCAACCCTAGCGGTTCGAGAGACCCAGTACTTC
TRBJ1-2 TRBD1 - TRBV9 CASSVEGAGGYTF TGTGCCAGCAGCGTAGAGGGGGCGGGCGGCTACACCTTC
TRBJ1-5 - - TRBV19 CASSIVSPAPRHQPQHF TGTGCCAGTAGTATAGTTAGTCCGGCCCCCAGGCATCAGCCCCAGCATTTT
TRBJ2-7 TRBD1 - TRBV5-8 CASSLAGQGGYEQYF TGTGCCAGCAGCTTGGCCGGACAGGGTGGGTACGAGCAGTACTTC
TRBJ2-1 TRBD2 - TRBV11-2 CASSPDLAGVNEQFF TGTGCCAGCAGTCCCGATCTAGCGGGAGTCAATGAGCAGTTCTTC
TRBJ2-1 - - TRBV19 CASSPKPPGQFF TGTGCCAGTAGTCCAAAGCCGCCGGGGCAGTTCTTC
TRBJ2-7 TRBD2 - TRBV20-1 CSASGSSGRNEQYF TGCAGTGCTAGTGGGTCTAGCGGGAGGAACGAGCAGTACTTC
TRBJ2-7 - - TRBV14 CASSPRRGHYEQYF TGTGCCAGCAGTCCCAGGCGGGGCCACTACGAGCAGTACTTC
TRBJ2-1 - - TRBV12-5 CASGSRRELTGNEQFF TGTGCTAGTGGTTCCCGCCGCGAGTTAACGGGCAATGAGCAGTTCTTC
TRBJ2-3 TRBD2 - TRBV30 CAWSVPAGGGDTQYF TGTGCCTGGAGTGTCCCAGCGGGAGGTGGGGATACGCAGTATTTT
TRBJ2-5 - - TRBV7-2 CASSFGGPETQYF TGTGCCAGCAGCTTTGGAGGGCCGGAGACCCAGTACTTC
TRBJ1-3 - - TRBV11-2 CASSGRGGGGTIYF TGTGCCAGCAGTGGGAGAGGTGGTGGTGGCACCATATATTTT
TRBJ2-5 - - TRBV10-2 CASSGTQETQYF TGCGCCAGCAGTGGGACACAGGAGACCCAGTACTTC
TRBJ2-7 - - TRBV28 CATRQDPYEQYF TGTGCCACCCGACAGGACCCCTACGAGCAGTACTTC
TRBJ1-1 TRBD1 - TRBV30 CALIQWGQYLEAFF TGTGCCTTAATACAATGGGGACAGTACCTTGAAGCTTTCTTT
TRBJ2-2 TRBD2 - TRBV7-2 CASRLRRSSGMAGELFF TGTGCCAGCAGGTTACGTCGTTCTAGCGGGATGGCCGGGGAGCTGTTTTTT
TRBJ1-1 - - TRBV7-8 CASSLNLRVGEAFF TGTGCCAGCAGCTTAAACCTCAGGGTTGGTGAAGCTTTCTTT
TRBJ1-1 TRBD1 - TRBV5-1 CASSPATGRNTEAFF TGCGCCAGCAGCCCCGCGACAGGGAGGAACACTGAAGCTTTCTTT
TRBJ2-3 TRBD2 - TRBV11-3 CASSLGFAGGADTQYF TGTGCCAGCAGCTTAGGATTCGCGGGGGGCGCGGATACGCAGTATTTT
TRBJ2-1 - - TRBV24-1 CATSDDASLVAEQFF TGTGCCACCAGTGATGATGCAAGCCTCGTGGCGGAACAGTTCTTC
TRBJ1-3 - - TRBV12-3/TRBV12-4 CASSPHGFIYF TGTGCCAGCAGCCCTCACGGTTTCATATATTTT
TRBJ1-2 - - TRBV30 CAWSQTRGSF TGTGCCTGGAGTCAAACGAGGGGGTCCTTC
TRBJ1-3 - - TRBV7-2 CASSLAAGYSGNTIYF TGTGCCAGCAGCTTAGCGGCGGGATACTCTGGAAACACCATATATTTT
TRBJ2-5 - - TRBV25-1 CASSASTASFRSGTQYF TGTGCCAGCAGTGCCTCGACAGCTTCCTTCCGATCCGGGACCCAGTACTTC
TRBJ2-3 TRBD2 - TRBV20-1 CSASAGLAADTQYF TGCAGTGCTAGTGCGGGACTAGCGGCAGATACGCAGTATTTT
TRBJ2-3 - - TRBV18 CASSPGGWGTDTQYF TGTGCCAGCTCACCCGGGGGATGGGGCACAGATACGCAGTATTTT
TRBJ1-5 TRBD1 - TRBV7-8 CASSLTGGINQPQHF TGTGCCAGCAGCTTAACAGGGGGCATTAATCAGCCCCAGCATTTT
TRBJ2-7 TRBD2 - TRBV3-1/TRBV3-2 CASSQRGLRGRLDEQYF TGTGCCAGCAGCCAAAGGGGTCTACGCGGGAGGTTAGACGAGCAGTACTTC
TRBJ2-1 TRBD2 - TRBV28 CASSLSSGNDRDNEQFF TGTGCCAGCAGTTTGTCTAGCGGAAATGATAGGGACAATGAGCAGTTCTTC
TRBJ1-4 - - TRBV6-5 CASSYGLANEKLFF TGTGCCAGCAGTTATGGGCTGGCTAATGAAAAACTGTTTTTT
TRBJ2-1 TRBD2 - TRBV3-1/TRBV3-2 CASSPWTSGIGGAVNEQFF TGTGCCAGCAGCCCCTGGACTAGCGGGATAGGTGGTGCTGTAAATGAGCAGTTCTTC
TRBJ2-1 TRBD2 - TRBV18 CASSPWTSGRTGEQFF TGTGCCAGCTCACCGTGGACTAGCGGGAGGACCGGAGAGCAGTTCTTC
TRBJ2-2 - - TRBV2 CASSETSGELFF TGTGCCAGCAGTGAAACGAGCGGGGAGCTGTTTTTT
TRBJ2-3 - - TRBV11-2 CASSLRARQGTISTDTQYF TGTGCCAGCAGCCTACGGGCGCGGCAGGGGACCATAAGCACAGATACGCAGTATTTT
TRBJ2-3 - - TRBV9 CASSGVPLTDTQYF TGTGCCAGCAGCGGCGTTCCCCTCACAGATACGCAGTATTTT
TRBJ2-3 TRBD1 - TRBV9 CASSARGRADTQYF TGTGCCAGCAGCGCAAGGGGGCGGGCAGATACGCAGTATTTT
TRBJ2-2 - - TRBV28 CASRATGELFF TGTGCCAGCAGGGCCACAGGGGAGCTGTTTTTT
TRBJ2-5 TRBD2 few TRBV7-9 CASSLAGTSLRRETQYF TGTGCCAGCAGCTTAGCGGGGACTAGCTTGCGGAGAGAGACCCAGTACTTC
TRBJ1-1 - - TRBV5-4 CASSLAGRDTEAFF TGTGCCAGCAGCTTGGCCGGGAGGGACACTGAAGCTTTCTTT
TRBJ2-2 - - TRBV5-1 CASKVPPGTGELFF TGCGCCAGCAAGGTCCCCCCGGGCACCGGGGAGCTGTTTTTT
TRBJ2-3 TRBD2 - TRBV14 CASTRKAGGLSGDTQYF TGTGCCAGCACCCGGAAGGCGGGAGGACTGAGTGGAGATACGCAGTATTTT
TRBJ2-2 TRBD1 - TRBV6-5 CATRDRGDTGELFF TGTGCCACGAGAGACAGGGGGGACACCGGGGAGCTGTTTTTT
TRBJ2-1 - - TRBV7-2 CASSYLEGEQFF TGTGCCAGCAGCTACCTAGAAGGTGAGCAGTTCTTC
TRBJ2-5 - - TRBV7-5 CVRSLGGCFSGETQYF TGTGTCAGAAGCTTAGGTGGGTGCTTTAGCGGAGAGACCCAGTACTTC
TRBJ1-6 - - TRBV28 CASSLGVWRLAYNSPLHF TGTGCCAGCAGTTTAGGAGTGTGGAGGTTAGCCTATAATTCACCCCTCCACTTT
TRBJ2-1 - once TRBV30 CAWSRGRIPQLKNEQFF TGTGCCTGGAGTCGGGGTCGTATCCCCCAACTTAAAAATGAGCAGTTCTTC
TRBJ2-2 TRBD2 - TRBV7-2 CATRTRLDTGELFF TGTGCCACCAGGACTAGATTGGACACCGGGGAGCTGTTTTTT
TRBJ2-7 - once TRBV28 CASSLERFNSLYEQYF TGTGCCAGCAGTTTGGAGAGGTTTAACTCCCTCTACGAGCAGTACTTC